The 9 T cell receptor beta chains below all came from one sample that was sequenced in a study of shared clonotypes between healthy human individuals. Here immunoSEQ multiplex PCR was the method, and the copy in TCRdb shows in-frame clones only, minus some. The sample carries roughly 1,800,000 clones, over 85% recorded once. Naivety among CD8 cells was defined by CD45RO negativity and positive CCR7 selection, thereby excluding terminally differentiated effector memory CD45RA+ cells. The material sequenced was naive CD8+ T cells sorted from blood. The origin of the receptors is a man aged 18 to 29 in good health.

Note on this clone: Distinct nucleotide sequences in the sample also encode this CDR3. The rearrangement joins TRBV18 to TRBJ2-7; D is uncertain. CDR1 is KGHSH and CDR2 is LQKENI in the germline V gene. Trimming took 3 bases from V and 0 from J, leaving 3 bases between them. CDR3 length: 12 amino acids. The CDR3 region is CASSPGSYEQYF. DNA for the CDR3: TGTGCCAGCTCACCGGGCTCCTACGAGCAGTACTTC.

The chain couples TRBV30 to TRBJ2-3, with D possibly TRBD2 on 6 matching bases. The CDR3 spans 14 residues. Germline V gives CDR1 GTSNPN, CDR2 SVGIG (reference sequence). Trimming removed 1 base from V and 0 bases from J, with 8 bases in between. CDR3 residues: CAWSGLASTDTQYF. CDR3 in DNA: TGTGCCTGGAGTGGCCTAGCGAGCACAGATACGCAGTATTTT.

The genes are TRBV6-5 and TRBJ1-2; D may be TRBD1 (6 bases). The CDR3 is 16 amino acids. The germline V gene has CDR1 MNHEY and CDR2 SVGAGI. The V gene lost 0 bases and the J gene lost 6 bases, with 17 bases spanning the gap. CDR3 residues: CASSYSIQGLYDGYTF. The CDR3 DNA is TGTGCCAGCAGTTACTCGATCCAGGGGTTATACGATGGCTACACCTTC.

The chain couples TRBV28 to TRBJ2-5, with D unclear. Trimming took 5 bases from V and 3 from J, leaving 13 bases between them. The CDR3 sequence is 14 residues long. Per germline, CDR1 MDHEN and CDR2 SYDVKM. CDR3 region: CASSIGWAEETQYF. In DNA, the CDR3 is TGTGCCAGCAGTATCGGATGGGCGGAAGAGACCCAGTACTTC.

V usage is TRBV19 and J usage is TRBJ1-2; no reliable D call. CDR3 size: 16 residues. Germline V gene lookup returns CDR1 LNHDA and CDR2 SQIVND (reference sequence). V was trimmed by 2 bases and J by 4 bases, leaving 17 bases between them. In DNA form, the CDR3 reads TGTGCCAGTAGTATATTGCCAGGAGAGCGGGGCTATGGCTACACCTTC. As protein: CASSILPGERGYGYTF.

The genes are TRBV5-1 and TRBJ2-7, with D perhaps matching TRBD1 or TRBD2 (5 bases each). Germline values: CDR1 SGHRS, CDR2 YFSETQ. Trimming cost V 4 bases and J 0 bases, with 14 bases left between them. This CDR3 contains 15 residues. CDR3 residues: CASSLRDALSYEQYF. DNA for the CDR3: TGCGCCAGCAGCCTCCGGGACGCCCTCTCCTACGAGCAGTACTTC.

The genes are TRBV13 and TRBJ2-7, with TRBD2 matching over 8 bases. The CDR3 runs to 14 residues. Germline lookup yields CDR1 PRHDT and CDR2 FYEKMQ (reference sequence). With 6 bases clipped from V and 0 bases from J, the junction kept 4 bases outside the gene matches. This chain's CDR3 is CASRTGTSSYEQYF. CDR3 nucleotide sequence: TGTGCCAGCAGGACCGGGACTAGCTCCTACGAGCAGTACTTC.

The chain is built from TRBV13 and TRBJ1-2; D ambiguous. This CDR3 contains 14 residues. The germline gives CDR1 PRHDT, CDR2 FYEKMQ (reference sequence). Trimming pared 1 base from V and 8 bases from J, leaving 14 bases between. The CDR3 region has the DNA TGTGCCAGCAGCTTAGTGGATTCCCCCGTGGGCTACACCTTC. It is translated as CASSLVDSPVGYTF.

The V gene is TRBV4-1, the J gene TRBJ2-7; no clear D gene. Trimming removed 3 bases at V and 3 bases at J, with 9 bases between. The germline V gene has CDR1 MGHRA and CDR2 YSYEKL. The CDR3 sequence is 13 residues long. The CDR3 sequence is CASSQTQVYEQYF. CDR3 coding DNA: TGCGCCAGCAGCCAGACGCAGGTCTACGAGCAGTACTTC.